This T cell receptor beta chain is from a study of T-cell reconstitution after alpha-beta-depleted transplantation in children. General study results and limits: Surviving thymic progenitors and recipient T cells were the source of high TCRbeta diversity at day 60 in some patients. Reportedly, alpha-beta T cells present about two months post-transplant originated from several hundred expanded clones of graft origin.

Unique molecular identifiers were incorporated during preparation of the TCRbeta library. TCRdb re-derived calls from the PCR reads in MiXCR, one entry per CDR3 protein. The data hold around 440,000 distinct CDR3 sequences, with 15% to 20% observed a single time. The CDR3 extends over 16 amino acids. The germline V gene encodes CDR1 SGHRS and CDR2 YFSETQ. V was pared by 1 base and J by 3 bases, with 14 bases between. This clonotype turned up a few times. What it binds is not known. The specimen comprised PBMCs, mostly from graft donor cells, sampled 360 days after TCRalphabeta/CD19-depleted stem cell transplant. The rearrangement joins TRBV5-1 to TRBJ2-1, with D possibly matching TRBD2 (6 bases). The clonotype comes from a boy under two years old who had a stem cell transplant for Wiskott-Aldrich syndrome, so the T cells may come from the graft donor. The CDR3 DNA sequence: TGCGCCAGCAGCTTGAGGCTAGCGACGTTCTACAATGAGCAGTTCTTC. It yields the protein CASSLRLATFYNEQFF.